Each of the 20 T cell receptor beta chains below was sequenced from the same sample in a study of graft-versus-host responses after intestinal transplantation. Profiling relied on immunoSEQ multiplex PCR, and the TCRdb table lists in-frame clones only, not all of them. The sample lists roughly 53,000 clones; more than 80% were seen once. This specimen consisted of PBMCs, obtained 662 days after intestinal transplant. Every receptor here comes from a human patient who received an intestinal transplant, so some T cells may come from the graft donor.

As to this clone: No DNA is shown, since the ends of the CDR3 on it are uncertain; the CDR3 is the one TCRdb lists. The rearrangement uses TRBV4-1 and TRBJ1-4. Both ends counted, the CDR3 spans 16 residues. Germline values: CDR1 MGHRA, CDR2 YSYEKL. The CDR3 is CASVSLPGQTNEKLFF.

Here the CDR3 reads CASSLTAGDGTQYF. The CDR3 DNA follows: TGCGCCAGCAGCCTGACCGCGGGGGACGGGACCCAGTACTTC. This chain uses TRBV5-1 with TRBJ2-5; TRBD2 agrees at 7 bases. The germline CDR1 and CDR2 sequences are SGHRS and YFSETQ. The CDR3 has 14 residues. V was pared by 4 bases and J by 7 bases, with 10 bases of the junction left unmatched.

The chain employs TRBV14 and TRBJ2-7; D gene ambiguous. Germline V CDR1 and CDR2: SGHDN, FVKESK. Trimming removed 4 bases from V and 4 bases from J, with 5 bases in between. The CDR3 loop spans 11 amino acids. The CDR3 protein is CASSLNYEQYF. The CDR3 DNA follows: TGTGCCAGCAGCCTCAATTACGAGCAGTACTTC.

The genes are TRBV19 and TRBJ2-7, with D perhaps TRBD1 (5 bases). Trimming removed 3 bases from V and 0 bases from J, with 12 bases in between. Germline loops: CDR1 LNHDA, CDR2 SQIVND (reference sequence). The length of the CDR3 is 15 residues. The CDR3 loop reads CASSIVDTGSYEQYF. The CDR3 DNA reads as TGTGCCAGTAGTATTGTGGACACCGGCTCCTACGAGCAGTACTTC.

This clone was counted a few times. The CDR3 is CAWSARNTEAFF. CDR3 DNA: TGTGCCTGGAGTGCTCGGAACACTGAAGCTTTCTTT. The chain links TRBV30 to TRBJ1-1; D remains ambiguous. This CDR3 has 12 amino acids. V lost 1 base to trimming and J lost 1 base, with 4 bases between them. Germline V gene data show CDR1 as GTSNPN and CDR2 as SVGIG (reference sequence).

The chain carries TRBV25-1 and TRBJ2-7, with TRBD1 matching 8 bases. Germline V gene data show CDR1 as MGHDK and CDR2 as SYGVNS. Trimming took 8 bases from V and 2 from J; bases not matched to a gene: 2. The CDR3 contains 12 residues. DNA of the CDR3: TGTGCCAGCGACAGGGGCCCCTACGAGCAGTACTTC. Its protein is CASDRGPYEQYF.

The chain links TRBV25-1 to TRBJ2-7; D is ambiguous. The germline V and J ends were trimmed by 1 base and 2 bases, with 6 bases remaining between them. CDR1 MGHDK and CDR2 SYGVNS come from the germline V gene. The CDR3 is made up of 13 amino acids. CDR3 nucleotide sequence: TGTGCCAGCAGTGAATCGTACACCTACGAGCAGTACTTC. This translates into CASSESYTYEQYF.

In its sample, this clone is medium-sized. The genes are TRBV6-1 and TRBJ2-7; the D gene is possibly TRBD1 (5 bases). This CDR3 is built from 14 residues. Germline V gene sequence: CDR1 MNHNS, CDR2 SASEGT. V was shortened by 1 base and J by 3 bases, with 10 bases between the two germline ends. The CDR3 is CASSEGTGVYEQYF. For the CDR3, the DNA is TGTGCCAGCAGTGAAGGAACAGGAGTCTACGAGCAGTACTTC.

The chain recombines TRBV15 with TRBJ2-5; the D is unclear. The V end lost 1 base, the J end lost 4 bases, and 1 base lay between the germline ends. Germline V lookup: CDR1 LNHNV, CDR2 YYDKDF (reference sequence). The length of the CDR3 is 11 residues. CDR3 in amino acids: CATSRVETQYF. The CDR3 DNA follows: TGTGCCACCAGCAGAGTAGAGACCCAGTACTTC. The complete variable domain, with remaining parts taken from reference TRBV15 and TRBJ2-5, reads DAMVIQNPRYQVTQFGKPVTLSCSQTLNHNVMYWYQQKSSQAPKLLFHYYDKDFNNEADTPDNFQSRRPNTSFCFLDIRSPGLGDTAMYLCATSRVETQYFGPGTRLLVL.

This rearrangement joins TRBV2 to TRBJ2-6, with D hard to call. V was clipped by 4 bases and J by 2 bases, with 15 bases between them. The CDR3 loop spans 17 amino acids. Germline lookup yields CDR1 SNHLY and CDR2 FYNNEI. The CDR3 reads CASSVAGNAPGANVLTF. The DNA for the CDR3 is TGTGCCAGCAGTGTGGCAGGTAACGCTCCTGGGGCCAACGTCCTGACTTTC.

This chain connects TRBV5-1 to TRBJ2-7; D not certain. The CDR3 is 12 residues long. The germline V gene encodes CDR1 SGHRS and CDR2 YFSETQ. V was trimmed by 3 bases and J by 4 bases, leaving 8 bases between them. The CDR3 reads CASSWAKYEQYF. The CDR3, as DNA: TGCGCCAGCAGCTGGGCAAAATACGAGCAGTACTTC.

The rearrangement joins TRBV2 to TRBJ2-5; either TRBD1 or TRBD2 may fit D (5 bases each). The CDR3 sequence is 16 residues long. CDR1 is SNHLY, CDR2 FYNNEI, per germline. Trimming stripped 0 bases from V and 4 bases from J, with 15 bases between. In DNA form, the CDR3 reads TGTGCCAGCAGTGAAGCGGTATGGGGGAAAGGAGAGACCCAGTACTTC. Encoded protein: CASSEAVWGKGETQYF.

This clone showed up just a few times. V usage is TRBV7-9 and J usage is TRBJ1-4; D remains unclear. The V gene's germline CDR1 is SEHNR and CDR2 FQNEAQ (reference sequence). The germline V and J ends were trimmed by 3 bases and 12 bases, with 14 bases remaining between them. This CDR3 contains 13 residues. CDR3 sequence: CASSFGGKAELFF. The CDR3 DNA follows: TGTGCCAGCAGCTTCGGCGGGAAGGCAGAACTGTTTTTT.

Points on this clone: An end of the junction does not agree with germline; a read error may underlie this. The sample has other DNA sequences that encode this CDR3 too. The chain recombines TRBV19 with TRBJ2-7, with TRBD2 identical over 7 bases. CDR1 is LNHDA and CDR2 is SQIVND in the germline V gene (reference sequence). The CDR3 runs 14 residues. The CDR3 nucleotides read TGTGCCAGTAGTACGCCTCTCGGGGGGAACGAACAGTACTTC. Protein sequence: CASSTPLGGNEQYF.

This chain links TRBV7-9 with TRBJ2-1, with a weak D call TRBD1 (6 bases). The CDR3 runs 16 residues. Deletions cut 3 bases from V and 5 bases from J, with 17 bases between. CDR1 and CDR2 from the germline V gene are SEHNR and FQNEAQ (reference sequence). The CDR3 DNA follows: TGTGCCAGCAGCTTGCTTAGGGGAAAGGGGGACAATGAGCAGTTCTTC. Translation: CASSLLRGKGDNEQFF.

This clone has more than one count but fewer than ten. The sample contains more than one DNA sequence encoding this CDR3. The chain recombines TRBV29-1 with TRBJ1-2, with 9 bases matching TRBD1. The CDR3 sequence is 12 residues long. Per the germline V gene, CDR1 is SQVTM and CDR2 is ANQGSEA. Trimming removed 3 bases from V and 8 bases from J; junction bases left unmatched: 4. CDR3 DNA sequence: TGCAGCGTTGAGGACAGGGGAGGCGGCTACACCTTC. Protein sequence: CSVEDRGGGYTF.

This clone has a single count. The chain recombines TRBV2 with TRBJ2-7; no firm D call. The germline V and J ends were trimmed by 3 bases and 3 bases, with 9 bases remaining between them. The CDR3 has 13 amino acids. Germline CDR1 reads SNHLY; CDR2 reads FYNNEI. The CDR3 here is CASSEGRLYEQYF. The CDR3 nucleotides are TGTGCCAGCAGTGAGGGTCGCCTCTACGAGCAGTACTTC.

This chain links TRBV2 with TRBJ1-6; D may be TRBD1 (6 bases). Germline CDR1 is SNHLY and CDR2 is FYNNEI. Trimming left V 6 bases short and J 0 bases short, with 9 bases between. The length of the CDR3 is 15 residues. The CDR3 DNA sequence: TGTGCCAGCAGAGCGGACAGCTCCTATAATTCACCCCTCCACTTT. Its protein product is CASRADSSYNSPLHF. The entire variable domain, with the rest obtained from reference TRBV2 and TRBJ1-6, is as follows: EPEVTQTPSHQVTQMGQEVILRCVPISNHLYFYWYRQILGQKVEFLVSFYNNEISEKSEIFDDQFSVERPDGSNFTLKIRSTKLEDSAMYFCASRADSSYNSPLHFGNGTRLTVT.

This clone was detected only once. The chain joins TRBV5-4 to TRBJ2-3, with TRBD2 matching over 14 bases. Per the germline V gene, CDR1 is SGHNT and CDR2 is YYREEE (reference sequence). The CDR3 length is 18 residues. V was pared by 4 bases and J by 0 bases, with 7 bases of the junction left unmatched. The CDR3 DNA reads TGTGCCAGCAGCCTGGGACTAGCGGGGGATTTTAGCACAGATACGCAGTATTTT. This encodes CASSLGLAGDFSTDTQYF.

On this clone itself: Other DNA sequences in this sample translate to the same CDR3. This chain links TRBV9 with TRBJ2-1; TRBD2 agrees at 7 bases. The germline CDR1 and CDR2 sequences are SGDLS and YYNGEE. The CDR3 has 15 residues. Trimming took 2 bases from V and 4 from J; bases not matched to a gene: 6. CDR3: CASSVGGGPYNEQFF. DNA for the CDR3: TGTGCCAGCAGCGTCGGCGGGGGACCTTACAATGAGCAGTTCTTC.